The 9 T cell receptor beta chains below come from one sample, sequenced in a study of cytomegalovirus exposure and HLA in healthy donors. Primers for the PCR totalled 60 Vbeta and 13 Jbeta. Method: immunoSEQ multiplex PCR; TCRdb's copy keeps in-frame clones and lacks some. Of some 150,000 clones in the sample, roughly 70% were seen once. Sequencing was performed on PBMCs. Receptors originate from a middle-aged man in good health and CMV-seropositive.

J is TRBJ2-7 and V is TRBV6-5; no definite D call. The CDR3 runs 13 residues. CDR1 is MNHEY, CDR2 SVGAGI, per germline. The V and J ends lost 2 bases and 6 bases respectively, with 11 bases between them. CDR3 sequence: CASSYGEPAEQYF. CDR3 nucleotides: TGTGCCAGCAGTTACGGAGAGCCAGCCGAGCAGTACTTC.

This clone was seen more than once but under ten times. The gene calls are TRBV19 and TRBJ1-1, with D perhaps matching TRBD1 (6 bases). V lost 2 bases and J lost 2, with 9 bases in between. The CDR3 sequence is 14 residues long. Germline V gene sequence: CDR1 LNHDA, CDR2 SQIVND (reference sequence). CDR3 in DNA: TGTGCCAGTAGTATACCGGGACATAACACTGAAGCTTTCTTT. Amino acid sequence: CASSIPGHNTEAFF.

The V call is TRBV7-2, the J call TRBJ1-5; 8 positions agree with TRBD1. The J segment lost 3 bases and the V segment lost 1 base, leaving 5 bases of the junction unmatched. This CDR3 is 16 amino acids long. Germline V gene sequence: CDR1 SGHTA, CDR2 FQGNSA. CDR3 DNA: TGTGCCAGCAGCTTAGTGGTGACAGGGGTCAATCAGCCCCAGCATTTT. The encoded protein is CASSLVVTGVNQPQHF. The full variable domain, rest sourced from reference TRBV7-2 and TRBJ1-5, is GAGVSQSPSNKVTEKGKDVELRCDPISGHTALYWYRQSLGQGLEFLIYFQGNSAPDKSGLPSDRFSAERTGGSVSTLTIQRTQQEDSAVYLCASSLVVTGVNQPQHFGDGTRLSIL.

This clone was observed a handful of times. The rearrangement links TRBV28 to TRBJ2-1; maybe TRBD2 (6 bases). The CDR3 sequence is 16 residues long. Trimming left V 1 base short and J 0 bases short, with 10 bases between. Germline values: CDR1 MDHEN, CDR2 SYDVKM. The CDR3 loop is CASSLLSGGSYNEQFF. The CDR3, as DNA: TGTGCCAGCAGTTTATTATCCGGGGGCTCCTACAATGAGCAGTTCTTC.

The chain links TRBV9 to TRBJ1-2; 7 bases are shared with TRBD1. After removal of 4 bases from V and 6 bases from J, the junction contained 12 bases not matched to a gene. CDR1 is SGDLS and CDR2 is YYNGEE in the germline V gene. The CDR3 runs 15 residues. The CDR3 protein is CASSPREGAMDGYTF. Here the CDR3 DNA reads TGTGCCAGCAGCCCCCGGGAGGGGGCAATGGATGGCTACACCTTC.

The rearrangement uses TRBV5-1 and TRBJ2-7; 7 bases align to TRBD2. With V trimmed by 0 bases and J by 2 bases, 5 bases remained unmatched. From germline, CDR1 is SGHRS and CDR2 YFSETQ. The CDR3 runs to 15 residues. The CDR3 DNA is TGCGCCAGCAGCTTGGCTAGCGGTACCCCCTACGAGCAGTACTTC. Translated: CASSLASGTPYEQYF.

The chain is built from TRBV6-5 and TRBJ1-2, with D unresolved. This CDR3 comprises 14 residues. Trimming left V 5 bases short and J 8 bases short, with 18 bases between. The germline V gene has CDR1 MNHEY and CDR2 SVGAGI. The CDR3 here is CASSTGAGARGYTF. Written as DNA, the CDR3 is TGTGCCAGCAGTACCGGAGCGGGCGCCAGGGGCTACACCTTC.

The chain couples TRBV7-2 to TRBJ1-2; 7 bases align to TRBD1. CDR3 size: 12 residues. Trimming cost V 5 bases and J 7 bases; bases outside gene matches: 4. Germline CDR1 reads SGHTA; CDR2 reads FQGNSA. As DNA, the CDR3 is TGTGCCAGCAGCCTTAGGGGGCTTGGCTACACCTTC. Translated: CASSLRGLGYTF.

The J gene is TRBJ2-1, the V gene TRBV25-1; D might be TRBD2 (6 bases). Germline CDR1 and CDR2: MGHDK and SYGVNS. The germline V and J ends were trimmed by 3 bases and 9 bases, with 18 bases remaining between them. The CDR3 length is 15 residues. CDR3 coding DNA: TGTGCCAGCAGTGAGCCGGGAGTGGGTTCTTCTGAGCAGTTCTTC. Protein: CASSEPGVGSSEQFF.